A single sample is the source of the 17 T cell receptor beta chains below, sequenced in a study of blood T cell repertoires in COVID-19. The data were produced by immunoSEQ multiplex PCR, yet TCRdb's version contains in-frame clones alone and is incomplete. The sample gives roughly 77,000 clones, approximately 88% of which show up once; 4% to 5.5% is in the top ten. The sequenced material came from peripheral blood. Receptors were obtained from a human donor in a cohort sampled during active COVID-19.

The V and J genes are TRBV6-2 or TRBV6-3 and TRBJ2-1, with D possibly matching TRBD1 (6 bases). Between the trimmed V and J ends, which lost 2 bases and 2 bases, there was a span of 13 bases. The CDR3 has 16 residues. Germline CDR1 MNHEY, CDR2 SVGEGT. CDR3 coding DNA: TGTGCCAGCAGTTACAACGGACAGACCCCCTACAATGAGCAGTTCTTC. Residues: CASSYNGQTPYNEQFF.

The V call is TRBV19, the J call TRBJ1-5, with 9 bases matching TRBD1. This CDR3 has 19 amino acids. V lost 0 bases and J lost 0; bases outside the gene matches: 9. Germline loops: CDR1 LNHDA, CDR2 SQIVND (reference sequence). The CDR3 nucleotides read TGTGCCAGTAGTATAGACCGGGACAGGGTGCTTTATAGCAATCAGCCCCAGCATTTT. Amino acid sequence: CASSIDRDRVLYSNQPQHF.

V and J are TRBV11-2 and TRBJ1-2, with D unresolved. Per the germline V gene, CDR1 is SGHAT and CDR2 is FQNNGV. V was clipped by 1 base and J by 4 bases, with 10 bases between them. The CDR3 extends over 14 amino acids. In DNA form, the CDR3 reads TGTGCCAGCAGCTTAGGCGGAGAGGGCTATGGCTACACCTTC. Its translation: CASSLGGEGYGYTF.

The chain links TRBV5-4 to TRBJ2-3; 7 bases match TRBD2. The CDR3 runs to 15 residues. Trimming took 7 bases from V and 0 from J; bases not matched to a gene: 8. The V gene's germline CDR1 is SGHNT and CDR2 YYREEE (reference sequence). Here the CDR3 DNA reads TGTGCCAGCTCCCGGGCAGCGGGGAGCACAGATACGCAGTATTTT. The encoded protein is CASSRAAGSTDTQYF.

The V call is TRBV6-5, the J call TRBJ1-1, with 8 bases fitting TRBD1. Trimming removed 6 bases from V and 3 bases from J; junction bases left unmatched: 3. Germline CDR1 MNHEY, CDR2 SVGAGI. There are 13 residues in the CDR3. The chain's CDR3 is CASRGQEYTEAFF. The CDR3 nucleotides read TGTGCCAGCAGGGGACAGGAATACACTGAAGCTTTCTTT.

The rearrangement uses TRBV19 and TRBJ1-2, with TRBD1 identical over 10 bases. Germline V gene data show CDR1 as LNHDA and CDR2 as SQIVND (reference sequence). V gave up 3 bases and J gave up 2 bases; unmatched junction bases: 12. This CDR3 region has 18 residues. The chain's CDR3 is CASSISRDRGPGNYGYTF. The DNA for the CDR3 is TGTGCCAGTAGTATCTCCCGAGACAGGGGGCCCGGGAACTATGGCTACACCTTC.

In its sample, this clone was seen a few times. This sequence joins TRBV7-2 and TRBJ1-2; D unresolved. The CDR3 covers 13 residues. Germline V CDR1 and CDR2: SGHTA, FQGNSA. Trimming removed 2 bases at V and 1 base at J, with 5 bases between. Written as DNA, the CDR3 is TGTGCCAGCAGCTTAACCTATAACTATGGCTACACCTTC. This translates into CASSLTYNYGYTF.

The J gene is TRBJ2-7, the V gene TRBV15; 7 bases are a match to TRBD1. Germline V gene sequence: CDR1 LNHNV, CDR2 YYDKDF (reference sequence). The CDR3 totals 15 residues. V lost 0 bases and J lost 5; bases outside the gene matches: 7. CDR3 protein: CATSRDARGYNEQYF. CDR3 coding DNA: TGTGCCACCAGCAGAGACGCCAGGGGGTACAACGAGCAGTACTTC.

V usage is TRBV11-3 and J usage is TRBJ2-1, with 10 positions matching TRBD2. The CDR3 extends over 17 amino acids. Trimming took 1 base from V and 3 from J; bases not matched to a gene: 6. Germline values: CDR1 SGHNT, CDR2 YENEEA. CDR3: CASSLGGTSGDYNEQFF. The CDR3 DNA is TGTGCCAGCAGCTTAGGAGGTACTAGCGGGGACTACAATGAGCAGTTCTTC.

The gene calls are TRBV4-3 and TRBJ1-4; 10 nucleotides match TRBD1. Germline trimming cut 3 bases from V and 6 bases from J; bases unmatched to any gene: 4. The CDR3 contains 15 residues. Germline CDR1 LGHNA, CDR2 YSLEER. The CDR3 loop is CASSHSGTGDEKLFF. The DNA for the CDR3 is TGCGCCAGCAGCCACTCTGGGACAGGGGATGAAAAACTGTTTTTT.

The chain employs TRBV19 and TRBJ1-5, with 7 nucleotides matching TRBD1. The CDR3 covers 17 residues. Germline V CDR1 and CDR2: LNHDA, SQIVND (reference sequence). The junction had 6 bases not matched to a gene; V was cut back by 1 base and J by 0 bases. This chain's CDR3 is CASSIGPGQYSNQPQHF. CDR3 in DNA: TGTGCCAGTAGTATAGGGCCGGGACAGTATAGCAATCAGCCCCAGCATTTT.

The chain recombines TRBV4-2 with TRBJ2-6; 10 bases are shared with TRBD1. V gave up 0 bases and J gave up 1 base; unmatched junction bases: 12. The CDR3 extends over 21 amino acids. Germline CDR1 is LGHNA and CDR2 is YNFKEQ. The CDR3 sequence: CASSQDRGTGDLLSGANVLTF. For the CDR3, the DNA is TGTGCCAGCAGCCAAGATCGTGGGACAGGGGATTTATTGTCTGGGGCCAACGTCCTGACTTTC.

This clone was counted a single time. The chain is built from TRBV5-4 and TRBJ2-1; TRBD2 is a possible D gene (7 bases). V shed 2 bases and J shed 8 bases, with 11 bases lying between them. CDR3 length: 13 amino acids. Germline V gives CDR1 SGHNT, CDR2 YYREEE (reference sequence). DNA for the CDR3: TGTGCCAGCAGCTTCGGGGGGCCAGATGAGCAGTTCTTC. Translated, it gives CASSFGGPDEQFF.

The table lists this clone with a count of one. The chain recombines TRBV6-5 with TRBJ1-4; 9 bases agree with TRBD1. This CDR3 has 14 residues. With V trimmed by 11 bases and J by 7 bases, 11 bases remained unmatched. The germline V gene encodes CDR1 MNHEY and CDR2 SVGAGI. CDR3 amino acids: CAVMGQGGREKLFF. DNA for the CDR3: TGTGCCGTTATGGGACAGGGTGGACGTGAAAAACTGTTTTTT.

The chain recombines TRBV27 with TRBJ2-1, with TRBD2 matching over 10 bases. The CDR3 runs to 16 residues. The germline V gene encodes CDR1 MNHEY and CDR2 SMNVEV (reference sequence). The V gene end was trimmed by 6 bases and the J gene end by 4 bases; junction bases not matched to a gene: 9. The CDR3 protein is CASRGLATRNYNEQFF. In DNA form, the CDR3 reads TGTGCCAGCAGGGGACTAGCGACCCGTAATTACAATGAGCAGTTCTTC.

The J gene is TRBJ2-5, the V gene TRBV6-5; 7 bases align to TRBD1. In germline, CDR1 is MNHEY, CDR2 SVGAGI. Unmatched junction bases numbered 4, after V lost 6 bases and J lost 3 bases. The CDR3 is made up of 13 amino acids. The CDR3 region is CASSLGTEETQYF. The CDR3 nucleotides read TGTGCCAGCAGCCTCGGGACAGAAGAGACCCAGTACTTC.

The chain recombines TRBV6-1 with TRBJ1-5; no reliable D call. The V gene's germline CDR1 is MNHNS and CDR2 SASEGT. This CDR3 contains 13 residues. Trimming took off 3 bases at V and 7 bases at J, with 10 bases between the two ends. The CDR3 nucleotides are TGTGCCAGCAGTGATAGGGAGATCCAGCCCCAGCATTTT. Translation: CASSDREIQPQHF.